Reported below is one T cell receptor (beta chain). The V gene's germline CDR1 is MNHEY and CDR2 SVGEGT. Trimming at V came to 3 bases and at J to 1 base, leaving 2 bases not matched to a gene. This CDR3 has 16 amino acids. Per the authors' pipeline: Estimates of nucleated cell counts were drawn from the amplification of reference gene primers. TCRdb's copy holds only in-frame clones and misses some; the assay was immunoSEQ multiplex PCR. V and J calls and clone size are copied from that table; D and trimming were computed from the DNA. The sample includes fewer than 200,000 clones, 80% to 90% seen only once; the top ten take 1.5% to 2%. This entry is derived from a study of blood T cell repertoires in COVID-19. Looking at the study overall: Sites across the United States, Italy and Spain contributed samples from acute and convalescent COVID-19. PBMCs, B-cell-depleted T cells, or T cells provided the cDNA or gDNA that made up the material.

V and J are TRBV6-2 or TRBV6-3 and TRBJ2-2; 10 bases fit TRBD2. Specimen: peripheral blood. The sequence was obtained from a man younger than 35 who had recovered from COVID-19. For the CDR3, the DNA is TGTGCCAGCAGTTATACTAGCGGGAAGAACACCGGGGAGCTGTTTTTT. Protein product: CASSYTSGKNTGELFF.